Listed below are T cell receptor beta chains from one sample, sequenced in a study of OX40 agonist ivuxolimab in advanced cancers. TCRdb's copy holds only in-frame clones and misses some; the assay was immunoSEQ multiplex PCR. In the table there are about 77,000 clones, around 83% of which are singletons. The source material was CD4+ or CD8+ T cells sorted from blood, sampled in a trial of the OX40 agonist ivuxolimab. The receptors here all came from an adult with an advanced solid tumor such as melanoma, head and neck, liver or kidney cancer. The CDR3 runs from the conserved cysteine through the conserved F or W. D genes are given only for firm matches. Some rows mark clone size as missing; the rest say once, few, many or name a class of expanded clone.

clone size,V gene,D gene,J gene,CDR3 protein,CDR3 DNA
-,TRBV14,TRBD1,TRBJ2-7,CASSLRDREFYEQYF,TGTGCCAGCAGCCTCCGGGACAGGGAATTCTACGAGCAGTACTTC
once,TRBV30,-,TRBJ2-7,CAWSVGPGSTYEQYF,TGTGCCTGGAGTGTAGGGCCAGGGTCCACCTACGAGCAGTACTTC
few,TRBV20-1,-,TRBJ1-1,CSASRSEAFF,TGCAGTGCGAGTAGGTCTGAAGCTTTCTTT
once,TRBV5-1,-,TRBJ2-5,CASSLGQLQETQYF,TGCGCCAGCAGCTTGGGGCAGCTCCAAGAGACCCAGTACTTC
few,TRBV18,-,TRBJ2-7,CASSPRDGDEQYF,TGTGCCAGCTCACCACGGGACGGTGACGAGCAGTACTTC
-,TRBV5-6,-,TRBJ1-2,CASSLDSGLSGPYGYTF,TGTGCCAGCAGCTTGGACAGCGGGCTCTCCGGTCCCTATGGCTACACCTTC
few,TRBV2,-,TRBJ1-5,CASSLTPSYSNQPQHF,TGTGCCAGCAGCTTGACACCGTCTTATAGCAATCAGCCCCAGCATTTT
-,TRBV7-2,TRBD2,TRBJ2-7,CASSSGLALIEQYF,TGTGCCAGCAGCTCGGGACTAGCCCTCATCGAGCAGTACTTC
-,TRBV18,TRBD1,TRBJ2-2,CASSPRGQGFTGELFF,TGTGCCAGCTCACCAAGGGGACAGGGGTTCACCGGGGAGCTGTTTTTT
-,TRBV9,-,TRBJ2-7,CASSVGSSGGEQYF,TGTGCCAGCAGCGTAGGCTCTTCAGGTGGGGAGCAGTACTTC
-,TRBV7-2,-,TRBJ2-3,CASSLGPTEGDTQYF,TGTGCCAGCAGCTTAGGACCGACGGAGGGAGATACGCAGTATTTT
-,TRBV4-1,-,TRBJ2-5,CASSQEGRGSQYF,TGCGCCAGCAGCCAAGAGGGCCGGGGGTCCCAGTACTTC
-,TRBV6-1,TRBD1,TRBJ2-1,CASSVGTGGRNEQFF,TGTGCCAGCAGTGTCGGGACAGGGGGCCGGAATGAGCAGTTCTTC
-,TRBV2,TRBD1,TRBJ2-7,CASRRTGEGEQYF,TGTGCCAGCAGGAGGACAGGGGAAGGGGAGCAGTACTTC
-,TRBV20-1,-,TRBJ2-7,CSAETDEQYF,TGCAGTGCCGAGACCGACGAGCAGTACTTC
-,TRBV7-2,TRBD1,TRBJ2-7,CASSSGTGFYEQYF,TGTGCCAGCAGCTCCGGGACAGGATTCTACGAGCAGTACTTC
-,TRBV18,-,TRBJ2-7,CASSEDSSGYEQYF,TGTGCCAGCTCAGAGGACAGCAGCGGGTACGAGCAGTACTTC
-,TRBV7-2,-,TRBJ1-3,CASSLGLIGAGNTIYF,TGTGCCAGCAGCTTAGGCCTCATAGGGGCTGGAAACACCATATATTTT
-,TRBV19,TRBD1,TRBJ1-2,CASSKGQGIGYTF,TGTGCCAGTAGTAAGGGACAGGGGATCGGCTACACCTTC
-,TRBV18,TRBD1,TRBJ2-7,CASSLGQESYEQYF,TGTGCCAGCTCCCTCGGACAGGAGTCCTACGAGCAGTACTTC
-,TRBV15,TRBD1,TRBJ1-5,CATSRGTGVNQPQHF,TGTGCCACCAGCAGAGGGACAGGGGTGAATCAGCCCCAGCATTTT
-,TRBV5-5,-,TRBJ1-1,CASSWRSGVAGNTEAFF,TGTGCCAGCAGCTGGAGGAGTGGGGTTGCGGGGAACACTGAAGCTTTCTTT
once,TRBV15,-,TRBJ2-2,CATSREARRNTGELFF,TGTGCCACCAGCAGAGAGGCCCGTCGGAACACCGGGGAGCTGTTTTTT
once,TRBV19,-,TRBJ1-2,CASNGAPGADGYTF,TGTGCCAGTAATGGGGCCCCGGGGGCGGATGGCTACACCTTC
-,TRBV30,TRBD1,TRBJ1-5,CAWSSSGGQPQHF,TGTGCCTGGTCATCCTCAGGGGGTCAGCCCCAGCATTTT
-,TRBV28,-,TRBJ1-2,CASSLAVVVYGYTF,TGTGCCAGCAGCCTCGCAGTTGTGGTATATGGCTACACCTTC
-,TRBV2,TRBD1,TRBJ2-5,CASSRDSQETQYF,TGTGCCAGCAGTCGGGACAGCCAAGAGACCCAGTACTTC
-,TRBV7-6,TRBD1,TRBJ1-4,CASSQGGPTNEKLFF,TGTGCCAGCAGCCAGGGGGGCCCAACTAATGAAAAACTGTTTTTT
-,TRBV10-3,-,TRBJ1-1,CAINGGVNTEAFF,TGTGCCATCAACGGGGGGGTGAACACTGAAGCTTTCTTT